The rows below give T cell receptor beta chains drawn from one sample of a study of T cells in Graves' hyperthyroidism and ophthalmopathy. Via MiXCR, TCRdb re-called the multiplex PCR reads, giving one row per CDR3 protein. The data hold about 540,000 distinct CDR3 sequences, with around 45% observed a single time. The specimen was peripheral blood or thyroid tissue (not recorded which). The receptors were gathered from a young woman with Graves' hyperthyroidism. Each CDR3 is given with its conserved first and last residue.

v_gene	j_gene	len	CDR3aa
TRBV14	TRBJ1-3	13	CASWDSSGNTIYF
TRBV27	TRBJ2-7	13	CASSPHRGYEQYF
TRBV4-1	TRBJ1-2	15	CASSQGVGGFEGYTF
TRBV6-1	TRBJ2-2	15	CASSDFAGNTGELFF
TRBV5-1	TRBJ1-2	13	CASSPGGYDGYTF
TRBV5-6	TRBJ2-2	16	CASSFGTSWNTGELFF
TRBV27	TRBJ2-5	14	CASSRGQDGETQYF
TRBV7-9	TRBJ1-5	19	CASSFDLSGTAYSNQPQHF
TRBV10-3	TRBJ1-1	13	CARDLPGNTEAFF
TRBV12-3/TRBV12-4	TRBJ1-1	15	CASSLAGTGATEAFF
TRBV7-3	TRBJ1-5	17	CASSPEGKYSYNQPQHF
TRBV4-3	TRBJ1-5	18	CASSQDLLQGVGNQPQHF
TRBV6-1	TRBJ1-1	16	CASSYPRQGGSTEAFF
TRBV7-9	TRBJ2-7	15	CASSTSGGRSVGQYF
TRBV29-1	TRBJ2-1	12	CSVEGHYNEQFF
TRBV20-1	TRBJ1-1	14	CSARPSGGDAEAFF
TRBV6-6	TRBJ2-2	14	CASSPDPSTGELFF
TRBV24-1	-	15	CATSLSGTGGNEQFF
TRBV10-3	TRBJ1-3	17	CAISESISGRSGNTIYF
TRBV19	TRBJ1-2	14	CASRLEGTNYGYTF
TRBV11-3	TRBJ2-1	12	CASSLVLAAQFF
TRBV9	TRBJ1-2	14	CASSVSPGNYGYTF
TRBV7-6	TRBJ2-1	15	CASSMTGLGYNEQFF
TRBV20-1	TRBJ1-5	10	CSARWQPQHF
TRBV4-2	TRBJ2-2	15	CASSQESSRAGELFF
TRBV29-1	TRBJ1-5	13	CSVKTDRNQPQHF
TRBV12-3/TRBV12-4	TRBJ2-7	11	CASSQRDAQYF
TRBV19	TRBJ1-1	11	CAIQKNTETFF
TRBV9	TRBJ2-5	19	CASSLRGLAGGNPGETQHF
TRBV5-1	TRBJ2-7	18	CASSSGQGWDLSGYEQYF
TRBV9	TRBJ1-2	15	CASSVRDRVDYGYTF
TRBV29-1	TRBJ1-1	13	CSSYHALNTEAFF
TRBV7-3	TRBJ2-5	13	CASADSGGETQYF
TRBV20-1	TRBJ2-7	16	CSARGDALQGSHEQYF
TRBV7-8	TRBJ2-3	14	CASRRAGSTDTQYF
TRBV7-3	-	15	CASSLGETGADEQFF
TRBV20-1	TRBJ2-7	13	CSANPGGPDEQYF
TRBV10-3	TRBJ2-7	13	CAISEQREGEQYF
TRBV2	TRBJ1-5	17	CASSAGEGSYSNQPQHF
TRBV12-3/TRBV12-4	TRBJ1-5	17	CASSSPGGGNSNQPQHF
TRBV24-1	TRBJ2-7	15	CATSDLAGTVYEQYF